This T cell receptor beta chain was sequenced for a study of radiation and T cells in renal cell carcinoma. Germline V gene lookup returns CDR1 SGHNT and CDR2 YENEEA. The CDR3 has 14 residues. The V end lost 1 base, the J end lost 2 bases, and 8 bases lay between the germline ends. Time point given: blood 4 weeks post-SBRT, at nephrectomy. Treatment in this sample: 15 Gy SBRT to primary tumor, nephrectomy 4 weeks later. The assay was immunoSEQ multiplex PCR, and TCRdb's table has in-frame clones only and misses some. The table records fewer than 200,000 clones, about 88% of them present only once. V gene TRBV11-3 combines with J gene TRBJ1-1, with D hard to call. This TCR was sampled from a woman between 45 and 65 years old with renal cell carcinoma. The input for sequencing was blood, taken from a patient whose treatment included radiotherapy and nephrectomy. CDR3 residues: CASSLGQQNTEAFF. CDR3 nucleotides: TGTGCCAGCAGCTTAGGCCAGCAAAACACTGAAGCTTTCTTT. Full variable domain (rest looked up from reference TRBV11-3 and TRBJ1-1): EAGVVQSPRYKIIEKKQPVAFWCNPISGHNTLYWYLQNLGQGPELLIRYENEEAVDDSQLPKDRFSAERLKGVDSTLKIQPAELGDSAVYLCASSLGQQNTEAFFGQGTRLTVV.